This T cell receptor beta chain came from a study of shared clonotypes between healthy human individuals. The CDR3 is made up of 15 amino acids. The V and J ends lost 4 bases and 2 bases respectively, with 13 bases between them. Germline V gene sequence: CDR1 SGHDT, CDR2 YYEEEE. The assay ran at deep level. Genomic DNA per cell subset filled all wells of several immunoSEQ plates. The repertoire was sequenced with immunoSEQ multiplex PCR; TCRdb's copy has only in-frame clones and lacks some. This sample has fewer than 400,000 clones; under 80% occur once, and the top ten carry 10%. The rearrangement links TRBV5-6 to TRBJ2-1; perhaps TRBD2 as D (5 bases). This sequence was found in a man aged 25 to 40 in good health. The sample comprised memory CD4+ T cells sorted from blood. Documented subset: CD45RA-negative fraction. The CDR3 loop reads CASSPPGIPYNEQFF. CDR3 nucleotides: TGTGCCAGCAGCCCGCCGGGGATCCCCTACAATGAGCAGTTCTTC.